Listed below are T cell receptor beta chains from one sample, sequenced in a study of control samples from healthy donors and cancer patients. Sequenced by immunoSEQ multiplex PCR; TCRdb stores in-frame clones only, minus some. The table lists about 35,000 clones, approximately 95% of them singletons. The sequenced sample consisted of PBMCs. The receptors originated from a man aged 40-49 years with colorectal cancer. Both conserved end residues are part of each CDR3. D genes are given only for firm matches. Not every row has a clone size; where given, it reads once, few, many or a size class.

D | J | V | size | DNA | CDR3
TRBD1 | TRBJ2-7 | TRBV7-3 | NA | TGTGCCAGCAGCTTAAATCCCCCCGGGACAGGGTTTGAGCAGTACTTC | CASSLNPPGTGFEQYF
TRBD2 | TRBJ2-1 | TRBV5-4 | NA | TGTGCCAGCAGCTTCCCGGGACTAAACTACAATGAGCAGTTCTTC | CASSFPGLNYNEQFF
TRBD2 | TRBJ2-2 | TRBV5-1 | NA | TGCGCCAGCCTAGCGGGTAACGCGAACACCGGGGAGCTGTTTTTT | CASLAGNANTGELFF
NA | TRBJ1-3 | TRBV7-9 | NA | TGTGCCAGCAGCTCTACTTACTCTGGAAACACCATATATTTT | CASSSTYSGNTIYF
NA | TRBJ2-1 | TRBV5-1 | few | TGCGCCAGCCAGGGAGTGGGGGGCCCCACACGTCCGTTCTTC | CASQGVGGPTRPFF
NA | TRBJ1-2 | TRBV2 | NA | TGTGCCAGCACCCGGCAGGGGATCGGCTACACCTTC | CASTRQGIGYTF
NA | TRBJ1-3 | TRBV5-6 | NA | TGTGCCAGCAGCTTGTGGGCGGGTACGTCTGGAAACACCATATATTTT | CASSLWAGTSGNTIYF
NA | TRBJ1-1 | TRBV6-5 | NA | TGTGCCAGCAGTTACTCTGGGGCAACTGAAGCTTTCTTT | CASSYSGATEAFF
NA | TRBJ1-2 | TRBV19 | once | TGTGCCAGTAGTAGGGAACGTCGAGGTGGCTACACCTTC | CASSRERRGGYTF
TRBD1 | TRBJ2-1 | TRBV24-1 | NA | TGTGCCACCAGTCCCGGGACAGGGGACAAGGAGCAGTTCTTC | CATSPGTGDKEQFF
NA | TRBJ1-1 | TRBV4-1 | NA | TGCGCCAGCAGCCAAGAGATACCGGGACCTACGAGGGGCACTGAAGCTTTCTTT | CASSQEIPGPTRGTEAFF
NA | TRBJ2-2 | TRBV5-1 | NA | TGCGCCAGCAGCTTAAGAGGGACCGACACCGGGGAGCTGTTTTTT | CASSLRGTDTGELFF
NA | TRBJ2-7 | TRBV3-1/TRBV3-2 | NA | TGTGCCAGCAGCCCCGGAGTAGGGTCGGGAGAGCAGTACTTC | CASSPGVGSGEQYF
TRBD2 | TRBJ2-7 | TRBV11-3 | NA | TGTGCCAGCAGCTTAGCGGTCCCAGCGGGGGGGCCTTACGAGCAGTACTTC | CASSLAVPAGGPYEQYF
NA | TRBJ1-3 | TRBV4-1 | NA | TGCGCCAGCAGCCTAAGCATAGCTATAAACTCTGGAAACACCATATATTTT | CASSLSIAINSGNTIYF
NA | TRBJ2-1 | TRBV3-1/TRBV3-2 | NA | TGTGCCAGCAGCCAAGGGTACACGATTAATGAGCAGTTCTTC | CASSQGYTINEQFF
NA | TRBJ2-3 | TRBV5-1 | once | TGCGCCAGCAGCTTAGCAGGGGACACAGATACGCAGTATTTT | CASSLAGDTDTQYF
NA | TRBJ2-2 | TRBV18 | once | TGTGCCAGCTCACCGCAAGAGAACACCGGGGAGCTGTTTTTT | CASSPQENTGELFF
NA | TRBJ1-2 | TRBV6-5 | NA | TGTGCCAGCAGCGGATACAGGGAGGGAGGCTACACCTTC | CASSGYREGGYTF
NA | TRBJ2-2 | TRBV9 | NA | TGTGCCAGCAGCGAGGAGTACACCGGGGAGCTGTTTTTT | CASSEEYTGELFF